This TCR beta chain emerged from a study of blood T cells in healthy people across ages. Each sample yielded at least 5.5 micrograms of PBMC total RNA. A second about 7 to 12 cycle PCR used barcoded and J-beta primers. TCRdb reprocessed the 5' RACE reads via MiXCR and lists one record per CDR3 protein. The sample includes approximately 1.5 million distinct CDR3 sequences, about 31% of them seen just once. General observations from the study: With age, beta diversity per million T cells declined roughly linearly, significantly by 40 to 50. With donor CMV status unknown, expanded clonotype changes were possibly confounded. Higher naive T cell percentage went strongly together with higher TCR beta diversity.

This clonotype was detected only a few times. Its antigen is currently unknown. Germline-derived CDR1 and CDR2 are SGHRS and YFSETQ. This CDR3 has 15 amino acids. The V gene lost 4 bases and the J gene lost 2 bases, with 15 bases spanning the gap. The gene calls are TRBV5-1 and TRBJ1-2; D possibly corresponds to TRBD1 (5 bases). The material sequenced was blood. The sequence came from a woman between 25 and 40 years old in good health. The CDR3, as DNA: TGCGCCAGCAGCCCATCAGGGAAGGACAACTATGGCTACACCTTC. It is translated as CASSPSGKDNYGYTF.